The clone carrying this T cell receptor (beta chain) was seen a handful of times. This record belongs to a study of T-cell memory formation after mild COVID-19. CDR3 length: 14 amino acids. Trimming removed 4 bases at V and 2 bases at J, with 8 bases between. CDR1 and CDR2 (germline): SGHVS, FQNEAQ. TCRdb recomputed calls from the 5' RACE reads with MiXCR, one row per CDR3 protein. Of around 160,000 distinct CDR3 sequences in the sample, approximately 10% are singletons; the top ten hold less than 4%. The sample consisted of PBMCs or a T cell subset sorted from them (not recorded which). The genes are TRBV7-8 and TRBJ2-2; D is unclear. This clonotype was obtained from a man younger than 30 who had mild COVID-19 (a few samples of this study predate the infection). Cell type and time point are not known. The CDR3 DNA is TGTGCCAGCAGCTCAGACCTAAACACCGGGGAGCTGTTTTTT. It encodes CASSSDLNTGELFF.